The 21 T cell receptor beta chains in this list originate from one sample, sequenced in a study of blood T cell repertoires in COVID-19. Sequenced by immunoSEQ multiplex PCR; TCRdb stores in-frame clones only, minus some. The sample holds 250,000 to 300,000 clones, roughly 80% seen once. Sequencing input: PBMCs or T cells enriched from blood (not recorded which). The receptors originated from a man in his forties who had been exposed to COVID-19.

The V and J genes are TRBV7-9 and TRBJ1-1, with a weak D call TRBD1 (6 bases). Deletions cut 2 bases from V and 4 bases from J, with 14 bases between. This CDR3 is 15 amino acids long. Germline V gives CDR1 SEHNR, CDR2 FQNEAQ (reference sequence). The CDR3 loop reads CASSLNAGAGTEAFF. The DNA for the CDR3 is TGTGCCAGCAGCTTAAACGCAGGGGCCGGCACTGAAGCTTTCTTT.

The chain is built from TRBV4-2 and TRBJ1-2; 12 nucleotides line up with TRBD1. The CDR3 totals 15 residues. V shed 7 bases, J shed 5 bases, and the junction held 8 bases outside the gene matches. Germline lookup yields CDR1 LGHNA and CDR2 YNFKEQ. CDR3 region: CASNSGTGGDYGYTF. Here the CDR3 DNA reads TGTGCCAGCAATTCCGGGACAGGGGGCGATTATGGCTACACCTTC.

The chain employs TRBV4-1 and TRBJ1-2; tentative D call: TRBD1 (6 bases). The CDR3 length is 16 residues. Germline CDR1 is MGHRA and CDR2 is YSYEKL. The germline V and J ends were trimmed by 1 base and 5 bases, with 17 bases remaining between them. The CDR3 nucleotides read TGCGCCAGCAGCCAAGGCTCGGACAGCCAAACGTATGGCTACACCTTC. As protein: CASSQGSDSQTYGYTF.

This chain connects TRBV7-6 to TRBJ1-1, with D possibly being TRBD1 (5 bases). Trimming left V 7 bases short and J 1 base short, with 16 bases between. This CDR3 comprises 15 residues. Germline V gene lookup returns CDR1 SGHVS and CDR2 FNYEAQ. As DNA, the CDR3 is TGTGCCAGCACCCCTCTGGACACCAGGAACACTGAAGCTTTCTTT. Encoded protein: CASTPLDTRNTEAFF.

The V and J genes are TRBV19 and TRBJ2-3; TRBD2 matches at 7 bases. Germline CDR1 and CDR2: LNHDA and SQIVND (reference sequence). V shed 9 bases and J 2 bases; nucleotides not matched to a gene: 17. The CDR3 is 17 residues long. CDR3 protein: CASHSPSGEGATDTQYF. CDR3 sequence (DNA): TGTGCCAGCCACTCCCCCTCTGGGGAGGGCGCCACAGATACGCAGTATTTT.

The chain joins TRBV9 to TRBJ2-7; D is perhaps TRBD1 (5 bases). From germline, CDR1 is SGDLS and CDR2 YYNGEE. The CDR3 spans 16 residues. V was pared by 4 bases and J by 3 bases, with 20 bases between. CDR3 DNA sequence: TGTGCCAGCAGCCCGGACACCTCGAACCTCGTCTACGAGCAGTACTTC. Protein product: CASSPDTSNLVYEQYF.

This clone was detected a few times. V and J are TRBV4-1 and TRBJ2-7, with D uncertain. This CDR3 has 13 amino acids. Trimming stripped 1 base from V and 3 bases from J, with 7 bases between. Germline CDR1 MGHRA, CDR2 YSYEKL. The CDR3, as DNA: TGCGCCAGCAGCCAAGGCGAAGACTACGAGCAGTACTTC. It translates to CASSQGEDYEQYF.

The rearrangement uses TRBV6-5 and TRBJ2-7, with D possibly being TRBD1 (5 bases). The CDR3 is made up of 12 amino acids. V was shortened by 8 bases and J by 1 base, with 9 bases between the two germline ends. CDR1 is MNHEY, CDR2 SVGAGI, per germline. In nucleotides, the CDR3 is TGTGCCAGCGGGGCAGGGTCCTACGAGCAGTACTTC. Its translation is CASGAGSYEQYF.

CDR3 in amino acids: CASSQEGGGPDNEQFF. CDR3 nucleotide sequence: TGTGCCAGCAGCCAAGAAGGGGGAGGGCCTGACAATGAGCAGTTCTTC. The rearrangement links TRBV3-1 (or the pseudogene TRBV3-2) to TRBJ2-1, with D maybe TRBD2 (7 bases). V was cut by 0 bases and J by 5 bases, with 14 bases left in between. CDR1 and CDR2 (germline): LGHDT, YNNKEL (reference sequence). This CDR3 has 16 amino acids.

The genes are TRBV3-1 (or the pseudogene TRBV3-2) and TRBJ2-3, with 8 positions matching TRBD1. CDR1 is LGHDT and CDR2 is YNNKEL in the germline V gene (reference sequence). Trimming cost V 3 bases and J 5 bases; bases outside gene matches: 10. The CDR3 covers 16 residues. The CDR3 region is CASSHRRSRGQDTQYF. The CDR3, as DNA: TGTGCCAGCAGCCACAGGAGGAGCAGGGGGCAAGATACGCAGTATTTT.

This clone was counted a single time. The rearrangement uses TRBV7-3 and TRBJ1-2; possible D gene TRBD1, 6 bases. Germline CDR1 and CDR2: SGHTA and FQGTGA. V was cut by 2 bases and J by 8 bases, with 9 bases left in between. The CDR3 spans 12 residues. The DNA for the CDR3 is TGTGCCAGCAGCTTACAGGGGTTGGGCTACACCTTC. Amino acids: CASSLQGLGYTF.

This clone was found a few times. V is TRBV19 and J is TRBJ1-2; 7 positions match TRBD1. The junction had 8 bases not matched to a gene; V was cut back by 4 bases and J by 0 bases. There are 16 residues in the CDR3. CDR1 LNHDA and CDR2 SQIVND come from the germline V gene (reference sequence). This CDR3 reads CASSKTTGETNYGYTF. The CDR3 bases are TGTGCCAGTAGTAAGACAACAGGGGAAACTAACTATGGCTACACCTTC.

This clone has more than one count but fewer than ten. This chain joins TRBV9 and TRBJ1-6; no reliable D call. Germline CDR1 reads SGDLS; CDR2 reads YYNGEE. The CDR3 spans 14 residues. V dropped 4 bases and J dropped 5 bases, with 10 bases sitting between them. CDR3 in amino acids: CASSSTFDNSPLHF. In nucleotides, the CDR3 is TGTGCCAGCAGCTCGACATTTGATAATTCACCCCTCCACTTT.

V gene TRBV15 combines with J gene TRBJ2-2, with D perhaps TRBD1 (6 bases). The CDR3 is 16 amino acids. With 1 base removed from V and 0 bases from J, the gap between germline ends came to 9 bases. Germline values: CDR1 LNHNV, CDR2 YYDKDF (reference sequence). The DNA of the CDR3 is TGTGCCACCAGCAGAGTAGGGGGAGCGAACACCGGGGAGCTGTTTTTT. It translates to CATSRVGGANTGELFF.

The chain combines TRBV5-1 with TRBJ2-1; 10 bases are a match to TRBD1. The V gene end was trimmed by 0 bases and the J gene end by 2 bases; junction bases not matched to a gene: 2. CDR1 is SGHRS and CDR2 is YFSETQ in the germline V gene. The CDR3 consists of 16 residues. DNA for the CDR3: TGCGCCAGCAGCTTGGGGGACAGGGGAACCTACAATGAGCAGTTCTTC. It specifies CASSLGDRGTYNEQFF.

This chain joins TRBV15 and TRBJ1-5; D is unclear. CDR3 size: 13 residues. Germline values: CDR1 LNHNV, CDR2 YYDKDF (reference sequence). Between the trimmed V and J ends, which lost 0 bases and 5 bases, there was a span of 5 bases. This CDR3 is CATSRDPDQPQHF. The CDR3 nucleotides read TGTGCCACCAGCAGAGATCCGGATCAGCCCCAGCATTTT. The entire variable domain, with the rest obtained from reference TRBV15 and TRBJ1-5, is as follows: DAMVIQNPRYQVTQFGKPVTLSCSQTLNHNVMYWYQQKSSQAPKLLFHYYDKDFNNEADTPDNFQSRRPNTSFCFLDIRSPGLGDTAMYLCATSRDPDQPQHFGDGTRLSIL.

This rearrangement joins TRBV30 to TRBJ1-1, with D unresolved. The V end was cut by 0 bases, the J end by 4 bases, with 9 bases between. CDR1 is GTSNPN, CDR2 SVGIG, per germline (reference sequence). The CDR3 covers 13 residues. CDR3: CAWSVWGGTEAFF. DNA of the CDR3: TGTGCCTGGAGTGTATGGGGAGGCACTGAAGCTTTCTTT. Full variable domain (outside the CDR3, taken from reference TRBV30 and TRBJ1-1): SQTIHQWPATLVQPVGSPLSLECTVEGTSNPNLYWYRQAAGRGLQLLFYSVGIGQISSEVPQNLSASRPQDRQFILSSKKLLLSDSGFYLCAWSVWGGTEAFFGQGTRLTVV.

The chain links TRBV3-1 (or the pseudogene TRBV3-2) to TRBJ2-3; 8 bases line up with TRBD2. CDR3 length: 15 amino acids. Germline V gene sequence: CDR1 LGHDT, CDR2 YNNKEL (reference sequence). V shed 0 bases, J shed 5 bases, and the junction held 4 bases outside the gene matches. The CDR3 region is CASSQDSTSVDTQYF. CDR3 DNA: TGTGCCAGCAGCCAAGACTCGACTAGCGTAGATACGCAGTATTTT.

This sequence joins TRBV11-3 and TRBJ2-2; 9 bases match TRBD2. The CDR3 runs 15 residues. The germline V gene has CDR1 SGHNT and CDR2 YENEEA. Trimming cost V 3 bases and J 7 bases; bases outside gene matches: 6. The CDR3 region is CASSFSKREVGELFF. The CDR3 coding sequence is TGTGCCAGCAGCTTCTCCAAGCGGGAGGTCGGGGAGCTGTTTTTT.

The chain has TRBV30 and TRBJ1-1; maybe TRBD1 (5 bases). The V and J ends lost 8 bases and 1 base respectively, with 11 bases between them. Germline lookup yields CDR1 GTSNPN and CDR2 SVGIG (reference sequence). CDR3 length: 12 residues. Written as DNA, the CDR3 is TGTGCCCGTCGGCAGGGGAACACTGAAGCTTTCTTT. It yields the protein CARRQGNTEAFF. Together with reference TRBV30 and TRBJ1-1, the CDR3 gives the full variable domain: SQTIHQWPATLVQPVGSPLSLECTVEGTSNPNLYWYRQAAGRGLQLLFYSVGIGQISSEVPQNLSASRPQDRQFILSSKKLLLSDSGFYLCARRQGNTEAFFGQGTRLTVV.

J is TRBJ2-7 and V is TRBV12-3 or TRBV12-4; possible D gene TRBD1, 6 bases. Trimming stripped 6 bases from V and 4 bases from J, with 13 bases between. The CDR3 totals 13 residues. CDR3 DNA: TGTGCCAGCAGCTACTGGGGGCAGTACGAGCAGTACTTC. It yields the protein CASSYWGQYEQYF.